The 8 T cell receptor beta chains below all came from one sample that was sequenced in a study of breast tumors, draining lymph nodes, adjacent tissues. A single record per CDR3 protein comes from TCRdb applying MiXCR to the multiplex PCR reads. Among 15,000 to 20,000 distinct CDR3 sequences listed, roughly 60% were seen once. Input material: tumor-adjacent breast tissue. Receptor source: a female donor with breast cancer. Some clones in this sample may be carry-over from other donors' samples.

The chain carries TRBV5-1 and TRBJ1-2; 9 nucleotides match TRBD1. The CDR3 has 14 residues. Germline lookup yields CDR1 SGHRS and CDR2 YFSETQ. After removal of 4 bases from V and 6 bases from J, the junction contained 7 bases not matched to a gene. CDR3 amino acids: CASSPGQGGDGYTF. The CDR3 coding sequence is TGCGCCAGCAGCCCGGGACAGGGTGGTGATGGCTACACCTTC.

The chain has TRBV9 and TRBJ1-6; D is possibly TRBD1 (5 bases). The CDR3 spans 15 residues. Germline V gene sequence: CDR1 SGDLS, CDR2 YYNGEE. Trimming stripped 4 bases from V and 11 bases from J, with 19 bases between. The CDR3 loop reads CASSMAEGSGTPLHF. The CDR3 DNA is TGTGCCAGCAGCATGGCAGAGGGGAGTGGTACACCCCTCCACTTT.

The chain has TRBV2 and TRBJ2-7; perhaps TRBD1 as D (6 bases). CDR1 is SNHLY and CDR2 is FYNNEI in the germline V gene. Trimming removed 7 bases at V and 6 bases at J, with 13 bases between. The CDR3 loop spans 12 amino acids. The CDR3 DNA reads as TGTGCCAGCAAGGACCGGACAGCCGAGCAGTACTTC. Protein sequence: CASKDRTAEQYF.

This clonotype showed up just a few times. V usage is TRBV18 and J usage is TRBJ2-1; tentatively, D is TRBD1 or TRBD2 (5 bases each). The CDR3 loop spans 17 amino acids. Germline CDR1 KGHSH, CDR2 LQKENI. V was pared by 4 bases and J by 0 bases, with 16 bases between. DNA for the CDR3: TGTGCCAGCTCACGGGGACGAACTACAAACTCCTACAATGAGCAGTTCTTC. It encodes CASSRGRTTNSYNEQFF.

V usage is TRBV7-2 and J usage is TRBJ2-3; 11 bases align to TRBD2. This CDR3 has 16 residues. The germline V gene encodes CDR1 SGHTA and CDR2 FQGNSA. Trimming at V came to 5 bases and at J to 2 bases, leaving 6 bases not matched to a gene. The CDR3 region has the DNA TGTGCCAGCAGCAAGGGACTAGCGGACACCACAGATACGCAGTATTTT. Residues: CASSKGLADTTDTQYF.

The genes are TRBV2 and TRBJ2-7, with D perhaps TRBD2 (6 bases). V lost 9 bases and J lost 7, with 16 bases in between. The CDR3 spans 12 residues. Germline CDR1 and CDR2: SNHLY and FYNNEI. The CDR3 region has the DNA TGTGCCAGGGGGAGCTTCGGGGGTGAGCAGTACGTC. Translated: CARGSFGGEQYV.

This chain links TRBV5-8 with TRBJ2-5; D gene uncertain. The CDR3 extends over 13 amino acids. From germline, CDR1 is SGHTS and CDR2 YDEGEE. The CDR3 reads CVRWIFRVETQYF. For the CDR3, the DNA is TGTGTGCGCTGGATCTTCAGAGTAGAGACCCAGTACTTC.

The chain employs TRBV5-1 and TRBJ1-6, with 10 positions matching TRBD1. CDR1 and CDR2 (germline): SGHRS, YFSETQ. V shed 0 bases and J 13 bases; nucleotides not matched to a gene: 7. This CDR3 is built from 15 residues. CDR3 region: CASSLGDSDRGPLHF. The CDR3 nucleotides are TGCGCCAGCAGCTTGGGGGATTCGGACAGGGGGCCCCTCCACTTT.